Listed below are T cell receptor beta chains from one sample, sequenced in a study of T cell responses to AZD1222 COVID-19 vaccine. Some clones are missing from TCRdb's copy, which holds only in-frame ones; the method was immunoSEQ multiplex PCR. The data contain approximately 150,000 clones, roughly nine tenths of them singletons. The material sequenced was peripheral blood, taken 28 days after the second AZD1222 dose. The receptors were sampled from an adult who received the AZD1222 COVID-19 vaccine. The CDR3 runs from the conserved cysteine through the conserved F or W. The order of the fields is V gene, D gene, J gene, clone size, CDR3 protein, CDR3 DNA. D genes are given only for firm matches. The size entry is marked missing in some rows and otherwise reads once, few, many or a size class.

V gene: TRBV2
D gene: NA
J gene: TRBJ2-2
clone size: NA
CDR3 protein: CASTGGRNTGELFF
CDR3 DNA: TGTGCCAGCACCGGCGGAAGGAACACCGGGGAGCTGTTTTTT

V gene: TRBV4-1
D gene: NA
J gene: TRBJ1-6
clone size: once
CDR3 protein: CASSQDKMGSSYNSPLHF
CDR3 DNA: TGCGCCAGCAGCCAAGATAAAATGGGGAGCTCCTATAATTCACCCCTCCACTTT

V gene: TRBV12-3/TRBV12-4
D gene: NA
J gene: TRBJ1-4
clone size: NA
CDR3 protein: CASSLARPEKLFF
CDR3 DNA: TGTGCCAGCAGTTTAGCACGTCCCGAAAAACTGTTTTTT

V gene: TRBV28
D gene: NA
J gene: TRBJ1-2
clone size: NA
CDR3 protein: CASRNQGTKIYGYTF
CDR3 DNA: TGTGCCAGCAGAAATCAGGGGACAAAGATCTATGGCTACACCTTC

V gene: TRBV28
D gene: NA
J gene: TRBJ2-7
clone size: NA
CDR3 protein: CASSSPEQGFVYEQYF
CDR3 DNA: TGTGCCAGCAGTTCGCCTGAACAGGGATTCGTCTACGAGCAGTACTTC

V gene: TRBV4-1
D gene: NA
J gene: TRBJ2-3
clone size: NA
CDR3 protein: CASSQGLRLSSTDTQYF
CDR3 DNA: TGCGCCAGCAGCCAAGGGCTAAGACTATCTAGCACAGATACGCAGTATTTT

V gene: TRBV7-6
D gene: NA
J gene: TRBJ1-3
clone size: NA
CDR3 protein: CASSSGLSGNTIYF
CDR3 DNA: TGTGCCAGCAGCTCGGGCCTCTCTGGAAACACCATATATTTT

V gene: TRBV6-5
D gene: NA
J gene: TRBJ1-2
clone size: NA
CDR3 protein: CASSLGPERGYTF
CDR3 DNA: TGTGCCAGCAGTTTGGGTCCGGAGAGGGGCTACACCTTC

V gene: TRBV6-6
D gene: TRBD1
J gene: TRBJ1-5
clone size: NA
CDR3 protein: CASKYDRVEGNQPQHF
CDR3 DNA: TGTGCCAGCAAATATGACAGGGTTGAGGGCAATCAGCCCCAGCATTTT

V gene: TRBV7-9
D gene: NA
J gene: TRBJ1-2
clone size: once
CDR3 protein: CASSLAPTALGYTF
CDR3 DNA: TGTGCCAGCAGCTTAGCGCCTACAGCCCTAGGCTACACCTTC

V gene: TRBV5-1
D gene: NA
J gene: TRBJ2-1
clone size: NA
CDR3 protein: CASSLIGQGGVNEQFF
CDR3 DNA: TGCGCCAGCAGCCTGATAGGGCAGGGCGGGGTCAATGAGCAGTTCTTC

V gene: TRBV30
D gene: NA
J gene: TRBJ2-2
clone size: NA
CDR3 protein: CAWSRRRTGELFF
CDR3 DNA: TGTGCCTGGAGTAGGCGGCGGACCGGGGAGCTGTTTTTT

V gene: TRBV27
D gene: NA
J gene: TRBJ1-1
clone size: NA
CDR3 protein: CASSLGGGTEAFF
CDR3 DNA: TGTGCCAGCAGTTTAGGGGGAGGGACTGAAGCTTTCTTT

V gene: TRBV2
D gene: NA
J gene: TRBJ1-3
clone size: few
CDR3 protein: CASRRDGNTIYF
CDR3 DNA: TGTGCCAGCAGAAGAGATGGAAACACCATATATTTT

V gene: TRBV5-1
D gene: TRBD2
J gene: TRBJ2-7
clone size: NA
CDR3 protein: CASRREDYEQYF
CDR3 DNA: TGCGCCAGCAGGCGGGAGGACTACGAGCAGTACTTC

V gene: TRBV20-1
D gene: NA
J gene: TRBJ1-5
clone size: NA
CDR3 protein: CSAMVNQPQHF
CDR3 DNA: TGCAGTGCTATGGTCAATCAGCCCCAGCATTTT

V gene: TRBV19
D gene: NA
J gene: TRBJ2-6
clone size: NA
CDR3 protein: CASSVSGLGGANVLTF
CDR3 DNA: TGTGCCAGTAGTGTCTCAGGGCTAGGAGGGGCCAACGTCCTGACTTTC

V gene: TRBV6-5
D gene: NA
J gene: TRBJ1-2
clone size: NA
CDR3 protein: CASSYSEKAGGYTF
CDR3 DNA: TGTGCCAGCAGTTACTCCGAGAAGGCGGGCGGCTACACCTTC

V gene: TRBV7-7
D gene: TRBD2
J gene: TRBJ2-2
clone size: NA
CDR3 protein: CASSLLAGDRDTGELFF
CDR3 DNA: TGTGCCAGCAGCTTACTAGCGGGAGACCGTGACACCGGGGAGCTGTTTTTT

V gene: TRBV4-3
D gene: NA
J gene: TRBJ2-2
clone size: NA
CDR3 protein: CASSQVGTSNTGELFF
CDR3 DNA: TGCGCCAGCAGCCAAGTAGGGACTTCGAACACCGGGGAGCTGTTTTTT

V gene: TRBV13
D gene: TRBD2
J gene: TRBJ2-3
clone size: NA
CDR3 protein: CASSPGGWLSTDTQYF
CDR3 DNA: TGTGCCAGCAGTCCGGGGGGGTGGCTATCCACAGATACGCAGTATTTT

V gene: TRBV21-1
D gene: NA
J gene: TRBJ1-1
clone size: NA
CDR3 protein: CAGHIKVGMVLMAGTEAFF
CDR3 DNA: TGTGCCGGGCATATTAAGGTGGGGATGGTTCTCATGGCGGGAACTGAAGCTTTCTTT

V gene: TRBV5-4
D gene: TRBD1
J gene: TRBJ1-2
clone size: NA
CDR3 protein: CASSRGAGMFDRGDYGYTF
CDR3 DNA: TGTGCCAGCAGCCGTGGCGCCGGGATGTTCGACAGGGGGGACTATGGCTACACCTTC

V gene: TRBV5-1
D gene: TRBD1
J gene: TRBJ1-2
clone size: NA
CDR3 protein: CASSFGQGGGGYTF
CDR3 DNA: TGCGCCAGCAGCTTTGGACAGGGAGGTGGAGGCTACACCTTC

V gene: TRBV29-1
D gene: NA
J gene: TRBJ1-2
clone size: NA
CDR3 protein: CSVENTGTGYTF
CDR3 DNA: TGCAGCGTTGAAAACACAGGGACTGGCTACACCTTC

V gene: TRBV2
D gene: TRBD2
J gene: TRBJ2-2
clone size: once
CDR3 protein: CASSRREATGELFF
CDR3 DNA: TGTGCCAGCAGTCGCCGGGAGGCCACCGGGGAGCTGTTTTTT

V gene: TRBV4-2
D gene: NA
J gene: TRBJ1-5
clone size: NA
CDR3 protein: CASSRVRVGTQPQHF
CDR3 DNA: TGTGCCAGCAGCCGGGTCAGGGTGGGAACTCAGCCCCAGCATTTT

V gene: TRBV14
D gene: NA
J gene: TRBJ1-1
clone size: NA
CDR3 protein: CASSQEGGKAFF
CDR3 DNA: TGTGCCAGCAGCCAAGAGGGGGGCAAAGCTTTCTTT